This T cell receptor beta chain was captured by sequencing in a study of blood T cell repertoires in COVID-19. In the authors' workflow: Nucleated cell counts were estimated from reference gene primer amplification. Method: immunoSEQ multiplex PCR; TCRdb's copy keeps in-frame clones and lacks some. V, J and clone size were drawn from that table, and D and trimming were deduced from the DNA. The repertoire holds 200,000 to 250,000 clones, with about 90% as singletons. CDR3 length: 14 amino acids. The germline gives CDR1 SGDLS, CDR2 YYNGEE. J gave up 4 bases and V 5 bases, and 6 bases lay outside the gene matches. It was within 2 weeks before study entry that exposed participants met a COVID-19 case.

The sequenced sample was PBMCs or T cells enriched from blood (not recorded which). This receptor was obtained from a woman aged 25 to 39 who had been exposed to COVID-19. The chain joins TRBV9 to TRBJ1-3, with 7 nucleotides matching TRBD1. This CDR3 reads CASSPGTEGNTIYF. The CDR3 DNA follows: TGTGCCAGCAGTCCAGGGACAGAGGGAAACACCATATATTTT.